Presented here are 27 T cell receptor beta chains from one specimen sequenced in a study of T cell responses to AZD1222 COVID-19 vaccine (dated by TCRdb to 2020 to 2023). Library construction relied on the immunoSEQ multiplex PCR assay. TCRdb stores this immuneACCESS table with in-frame sequences only. Part of the clones is absent; in the studies checked, under half of the shortfall reflects unresolved V genes, and no reason is known for the rest. A total of under 25,000 clones appear in this sample, less than 90% of them only once. The top ten clonotypes cover around 16% of the sample. The time point label corresponds to: about 28 days (+/-7) after the second vaccine dose. This material consisted of peripheral blood, taken 28 days after the second AZD1222 dose. The receptors stem from an adult who received the AZD1222 COVID-19 vaccine.

The gene calls are TRBV11-2 and TRBJ2-6; TRBD1 or TRBD2 may be the D gene (5 bases each). The CDR3 length is 17 residues. CDR1 and CDR2 from the germline V gene are SGHAT and FQNNGV. The ends were cut back, 6 bases at V and 1 base at J, with 16 bases in the middle. DNA for the CDR3: TGTGCCAGCAGGCGACCGGGACGGGCTTCTGGGGCCAACGTCCTGACTTTC. This codes for CASRRPGRASGANVLTF. The full variable domain, completed using reference TRBV11-2 and TRBJ2-6, is EAGVAQSPRYKIIEKRQSVAFWCNPISGHATLYWYQQILGQGPKLLIQFQNNGVVDDSQLPKDRFSAERLKGVDSTLKIQPAKLEDSAVYLCASRRPGRASGANVLTFGAGSRLTVL.

By frequency in the sample, this clone is medium-sized. The CDR3 spells CATSGSETGANTEAFF. CDR3 nucleotide sequence: TGTGCCACCAGTGGCTCCGAGACAGGGGCAAACACTGAAGCTTTCTTT. V and J are TRBV24-1 and TRBJ1-1; 8 nucleotides line up with TRBD1. Germline values: CDR1 KGHDR, CDR2 SFDVKD. V gave up 5 bases and J gave up 2 bases; unmatched junction bases: 9. CDR3 length: 16 amino acids.

The chain joins TRBV30 to TRBJ2-5, with 9 bases identical to TRBD1. Germline-derived CDR1 and CDR2 are GTSNPN and SVGIG (reference sequence). This CDR3 has 16 amino acids. The V gene end was trimmed by 0 bases and the J gene end by 5 bases; junction bases not matched to a gene: 10. The CDR3, as DNA: TGTGCCTGGAGTGTATTGACGGGGACAGGGCGGGAGACCCAGTACTTC. Translated, it gives CAWSVLTGTGRETQYF. Together with reference TRBV30 and TRBJ2-5, the CDR3 gives the full variable domain: SQTIHQWPATLVQPVGSPLSLECTVEGTSNPNLYWYRQAAGRGLQLLFYSVGIGQISSEVPQNLSASRPQDRQFILSSKKLLLSDSGFYLCAWSVLTGTGRETQYFGPGTRLLVL.

The CDR3 reads CASSLEIAGGRETQYF. As DNA, the CDR3 is TGTGCCAGCAGCCTAGAGATAGCGGGAGGGCGGGAGACCCAGTACTTC. V is TRBV7-2 and J is TRBJ2-5; 11 nucleotides agree with TRBD2. Germline trimming cut 5 bases from V and 5 bases from J; bases unmatched to any gene: 10. This CDR3 contains 16 residues. The germline V gene has CDR1 SGHTA and CDR2 FQGNSA.

The rearrangement uses TRBV5-5 and TRBJ2-7; TRBD1 is a possible D gene (6 bases). There are 13 residues in the CDR3. Germline V gene sequence: CDR1 SGHKS, CDR2 YYEKEE (reference sequence). The V gene lost 3 bases and the J gene lost 4 bases, with 11 bases spanning the gap. Here the CDR3 DNA reads TGTGCCAGCAGCTCCCACAGGGCGTACGAGCAGTACTTC. Protein sequence: CASSSHRAYEQYF.

The V and J genes are TRBV5-1 and TRBJ2-2; D is ambiguous. CDR1 is SGHRS, CDR2 YFSETQ, per germline. The V and J ends lost 3 bases and 0 bases respectively, with 9 bases between them. The CDR3 contains 15 residues. The CDR3, as DNA: TGCGCCAGCAGCTGGGTCTCCGCGAACACCGGGGAGCTGTTTTTT. It yields the protein CASSWVSANTGELFF.

J is TRBJ1-1 and V is TRBV6-5; D remains unclear. There are 16 residues in the CDR3. Germline V lookup: CDR1 MNHEY, CDR2 SVGAGI. Trimming took off 0 bases at V and 1 base at J, with 12 bases between the two ends. The CDR3 DNA follows: TGTGCCAGCAGTTACTCGATTAAACGGGGGAACACTGAAGCTTTCTTT. Amino acid sequence: CASSYSIKRGNTEAFF.

J is TRBJ2-4 and V is TRBV28, with D maybe TRBD2 (6 bases). V dropped 6 bases and J dropped 11 bases, with 14 bases sitting between them. The germline V gene has CDR1 MDHEN and CDR2 SYDVKM. This CDR3 is built from 12 residues. The CDR3 loop reads CASSYYPGVQYF. DNA of the CDR3: TGTGCCAGCAGCTATTACCCGGGGGTTCAGTACTTC.

This chain links TRBV6-5 with TRBJ1-5; D is ambiguous. Between the trimmed V and J ends, which lost 2 bases and 3 bases, there was a span of 11 bases. The CDR3 runs to 15 residues. Germline CDR1 reads MNHEY; CDR2 reads SVGAGI. The CDR3 DNA follows: TGTGCCAGCAGTTACCCAGATCGGAACAATCAGCCCCAGCATTTT. Encoded protein: CASSYPDRNNQPQHF.

The V call is TRBV9, the J call TRBJ1-6; D ambiguous. The V end was cut by 0 bases, the J end by 2 bases, with 12 bases between. From germline, CDR1 is SGDLS and CDR2 YYNGEE. The CDR3 spans 17 residues. CDR3 DNA: TGTGCCAGCAGCGTAGGAGCAAGCCTTACCTATAATTCACCCCTCCACTTT. It translates to CASSVGASLTYNSPLHF.

The table lists this clone with a count of one. This chain uses TRBV14 with TRBJ1-1, with TRBD1 matching over 7 bases. Germline CDR1 and CDR2: SGHDN and FVKESK. CDR3 size: 14 residues. The trim removed 3 bases at V and 1 base at J, leaving 2 bases unmatched. CDR3 sequence: CASSHRQGNTEAFF. DNA of the CDR3: TGTGCCAGCAGCCACCGACAGGGGAACACTGAAGCTTTCTTT. Combining the CDR3 with reference TRBV14 and TRBJ1-1 gives the whole variable domain EAGVTQFPSHSVIEKGQTVTLRCDPISGHDNLYWYRRVMGKEIKFLLHFVKESKQDESGMPNNRFLAERTGGTYSTLKVQPAELEDSGVYFCASSHRQGNTEAFFGQGTRLTVV.

V usage is TRBV5-1 and J usage is TRBJ2-5, with D unclear. Trimming removed 2 bases at V and 5 bases at J, with 7 bases between. In germline, CDR1 is SGHRS, CDR2 YFSETQ. This CDR3 has 12 residues. The CDR3 sequence is CASSFDLETQYF. The DNA for the CDR3 is TGCGCCAGCAGCTTTGATCTGGAGACCCAGTACTTC.

The CDR3, as DNA: TGTGCCAGCAGCTTGCTGGGGACTGAAGAGACCCAGTACTTC. Amino acids: CASSLLGTEETQYF. The V gene is TRBV5-4, the J gene TRBJ2-5; perhaps TRBD2 as D (6 bases). V was clipped by 1 base and J by 3 bases, with 10 bases between them. Germline values: CDR1 SGHNT, CDR2 YYREEE (reference sequence). This CDR3 region has 14 residues.

The V gene is TRBV6-4, the J gene TRBJ2-3; the match to TRBD1 covers 10 bases. Germline lookup yields CDR1 MRHNA and CDR2 SNTAGT. The V and J ends lost 4 bases and 2 bases, in that order; junction bases with no gene match: 3. This CDR3 has 15 residues. DNA for the CDR3: TGTGCCAGCAGTGTTGGGACAGGGGACACAGATACGCAGTATTTT. This gives the protein CASSVGTGDTDTQYF.

Concerning this clone: Other DNA sequences from this sample encode an identical CDR3 as well. The gene calls are TRBV27 and TRBJ1-1; D call uncertain. Germline values: CDR1 MNHEY, CDR2 SMNVEV (reference sequence). With 5 bases removed from V and 2 bases from J, the gap between germline ends came to 3 bases. The CDR3 spans 11 residues. The CDR3 loop is CASSKNTEAFF. The CDR3 DNA reads as TGTGCCAGCAGTAAAAACACTGAAGCTTTCTTT.

The rearrangement joins TRBV6-5 to TRBJ1-5; the D gene is possibly TRBD1 (5 bases). Trimming shortened V by 7 bases and J by 2 bases, and 9 bases separated the two germline ends. CDR1 is MNHEY and CDR2 is SVGAGI in the germline V gene. The CDR3 is 13 residues long. The chain's CDR3 is CASTVQGNQPQHF. In DNA form, the CDR3 reads TGTGCCAGCACAGTACAGGGCAATCAGCCCCAGCATTTT.

This clone appeared a single time. The V gene is TRBV10-3, the J gene TRBJ2-1; D remains ambiguous. This CDR3 region has 17 residues. CDR1 ENHRY and CDR2 SYGVKD come from the germline V gene. The V gene lost 4 bases and the J gene lost 0 bases, with 16 bases spanning the gap. The CDR3: CAISGAFDRSSYNEQFF. CDR3 nucleotide sequence: TGTGCCATCAGTGGGGCCTTCGATCGTAGCTCCTACAATGAGCAGTTCTTC.

J is TRBJ2-3 and V is TRBV5-1; unclear D gene. V was clipped by 0 bases and J by 7 bases, with 12 bases between them. CDR1 and CDR2 (germline): SGHRS, YFSETQ. The CDR3 contains 14 residues. This CDR3 is CASSLEAQPNTQYF. The CDR3 DNA reads as TGCGCCAGCAGCTTGGAGGCACAGCCAAATACGCAGTATTTT.

This clone came up once. This chain joins TRBV20-1 and TRBJ1-1; D is undetermined. The V gene's germline CDR1 is DFQATT and CDR2 SNEGSKA (reference sequence). This CDR3 has 11 residues. Between the trimmed V and J ends, which lost 5 bases and 5 bases, there was a span of 9 bases. This CDR3 is CSARKMTEAFF. CDR3 coding DNA: TGCAGTGCTCGGAAAATGACTGAAGCTTTCTTT.

The chain joins TRBV5-1 to TRBJ1-5; D is unclear. Trimming removed 0 bases from V and 7 bases from J, with 11 bases in between. The CDR3 loop spans 14 amino acids. Per germline, CDR1 SGHRS and CDR2 YFSETQ. The CDR3: CASSLGGRGQPQHF. The CDR3 bases are TGCGCCAGCAGCTTGGGAGGGCGAGGCCAGCCCCAGCATTTT.

The V gene is TRBV9, the J gene TRBJ2-7; 7 nucleotides agree with TRBD2. With 0 bases clipped from V and 0 bases from J, the junction kept 3 bases outside the gene matches. This CDR3 is 15 amino acids long. Per the germline V gene, CDR1 is SGDLS and CDR2 is YYNGEE. The CDR3 nucleotides are TGTGCCAGCAGCGTAGGGCTAGCGGCCTCCTACGAGCAGTACTTC. It is translated as CASSVGLAASYEQYF.

This clone showed up just a few times. In DNA, the CDR3 is TGCGCCAGCAGTGAGTTCGGAAAGGCCTACGAGCAGTACTTC. Protein sequence: CASSEFGKAYEQYF. The chain uses TRBV10-1 and TRBJ2-7; no clear D. From germline, CDR1 is WNHNN and CDR2 SYGVQD (reference sequence). Trimming stripped 1 base from V and 2 bases from J, with 9 bases between. The CDR3 extends over 14 amino acids.

J is TRBJ2-6 and V is TRBV7-8; no clear D gene. Trimming removed 1 base from V and 0 bases from J, with 13 bases in between. This CDR3 region has 18 residues. Germline assignment: CDR1 SGHVS and CDR2 FQNEAQ. CDR3 region: CASSLGSGRFSGANVLTF. Written as DNA, the CDR3 is TGTGCCAGCAGCTTAGGGTCGGGTCGGTTCTCTGGGGCCAACGTCCTGACTTTC.

The chain is built from TRBV18 and TRBJ2-7; D might be TRBD1 (6 bases). The length of the CDR3 is 16 residues. Germline V gives CDR1 KGHSH, CDR2 LQKENI. The germline V and J ends were trimmed by 4 bases and 5 bases, with 21 bases remaining between them. Written as DNA, the CDR3 is TGTGCCAGCTCACTAACACCCCCCGGGACATATAACGAGCAGTACTTC. Amino acids: CASSLTPPGTYNEQYF. Full variable domain (missing parts from reference TRBV18 and TRBJ2-7): NAGVMQNPRHLVRRRGQEARLRCSPMKGHSHVYWYRQLPEEGLKFMVYLQKENIIDESGMPKERFSAEFPKEGPSILRIQQVVRGDSAAYFCASSLTPPGTYNEQYFGPGTRLTVT.

The chain combines TRBV27 with TRBJ2-7; 8 nucleotides line up with TRBD1. CDR1 and CDR2 from the germline V gene are MNHEY and SMNVEV (reference sequence). The CDR3 covers 13 residues. V gave up 9 bases and J gave up 2 bases; unmatched junction bases: 6. Here the CDR3 DNA reads TGTGCCAGTCGTCGACAGGGGACCTACGAGCAGTACTTC. As protein: CASRRQGTYEQYF.

This clone appeared a single time. The chain links TRBV19 to TRBJ1-1, with D unclear. The germline V and J ends were trimmed by 5 bases and 2 bases, with 12 bases remaining between them. The CDR3 sequence is 14 residues long. Germline V gene lookup returns CDR1 LNHDA and CDR2 SQIVND (reference sequence). CDR3 sequence (DNA): TGTGCCAGTAGTTCCTCCCGGGGTAACACTGAAGCTTTCTTT. Translation gives CASSSSRGNTEAFF.

The chain couples TRBV6-5 to TRBJ2-7, with TRBD1 matching 8 bases. Germline V gives CDR1 MNHEY, CDR2 SVGAGI. CDR3 length: 12 residues. V gave up 6 bases and J gave up 3 bases; unmatched junction bases: 1. The CDR3, as DNA: TGTGCCAGCAGCGGGACAGGCTACGAGCAGTACTTC. The encoded protein is CASSGTGYEQYF.